These 17 T cell receptor beta chains originate from one sample sequenced in a study of T cell repertoires in cytomegalovirus infection. TCRdb analysed the reads with MiXCR anew, one entry per CDR3 protein. The data show under 200,000 distinct CDR3 sequences, more than 9% seen once. Sample: PBMCs. The receptor source for this set is a human donor in good health (CMV status not recorded). Some clones in this sample may be carry-over from other donors' samples.

This clonotype was detected many times. The chain recombines TRBV7-9 with TRBJ1-1, with 8 bases aligning to TRBD1. Germline values: CDR1 SEHNR, CDR2 FQNEAQ (reference sequence). The CDR3 is made up of 13 amino acids. After removal of 11 bases from V and 4 bases from J, the junction contained 9 bases not matched to a gene. The CDR3 reads CAPEGQGGTEAFF. The CDR3 DNA is TGTGCCCCGGAAGGACAGGGCGGCACTGAAGCTTTCTTT.

The sample holds a few counts of this clonotype. The chain employs TRBV5-5 and TRBJ2-4; 7 bases match TRBD1. CDR1 is SGHKS and CDR2 is YYEKEE in the germline V gene (reference sequence). Unmatched junction bases numbered 6, after V lost 3 bases and J lost 6 bases. This CDR3 is 14 amino acids long. The CDR3 protein is CASSSRDRANIQYF. The CDR3 DNA reads as TGTGCCAGCAGCTCAAGAGACAGGGCAAACATTCAGTACTTC.

This clonotype turned up a few times. The chain carries TRBV5-4 and TRBJ1-1; D is perhaps TRBD1 (5 bases). From germline, CDR1 is SGHNT and CDR2 YYREEE (reference sequence). With 2 bases removed from V and 2 bases from J, the gap between germline ends came to 10 bases. This CDR3 spans 14 amino acids. CDR3: CASSLETVNTEAFF. CDR3 in DNA: TGTGCCAGCAGCTTAGAGACAGTTAACACTGAAGCTTTCTTT.

This chain joins TRBV6-1 and TRBJ2-7, with a tentative D call TRBD2 (6 bases). The ends were cut back, 3 bases at V and 6 bases at J, with 15 bases in the middle. The CDR3 has 14 amino acids. Germline V gives CDR1 MNHNS, CDR2 SASEGT. CDR3 coding DNA: TGTGCCAGCAGTGACGGGGGAAGCGGCCGCGAGCAGTACTTC. Its translation: CASSDGGSGREQYF.

The sample holds many counts of this clonotype. The V and J genes are TRBV5-6 and TRBJ2-1; 10 bases match TRBD2. Germline V CDR1 and CDR2: SGHDT, YYEEEE. The CDR3 contains 15 residues. The ends lost 1 base at V and 8 bases at J; junction bases unmatched: 6. CDR3: CASSLLLAGLHEQFF. The CDR3 DNA follows: TGTGCCAGCAGCTTGCTACTAGCGGGACTGCATGAGCAGTTCTTC.

This clonotype was seen at least ten times. This rearrangement joins TRBV11-2 to TRBJ2-2, with D tentatively TRBD1 (6 bases). Germline CDR1 and CDR2: SGHAT and FQNNGV. This CDR3 comprises 14 residues. The DNA for the CDR3 is TGTGCTTCCGGGACATACCTGAACACCGGGGAGCTGTTTTTT. Protein sequence: CASGTYLNTGELFF.

This clonotype was detected ten times or more. The CDR3 sequence: CASSYSRQGPRNEQFF. In DNA, the CDR3 is TGTGCCAGCAGTTACTCGAGACAGGGCCCCCGAAATGAGCAGTTCTTC. This chain uses TRBV6-6 with TRBJ2-1; 7 bases align to TRBD1. J was trimmed by 7 bases and V by 0 bases; bases with no gene match: 9. The CDR3 sequence is 16 residues long. In germline, CDR1 is MNHNY, CDR2 SVGAGI (reference sequence).

J is TRBJ2-1 and V is TRBV9, with D perhaps matching TRBD1 (6 bases). V was cut by 0 bases and J by 2 bases, with 12 bases left in between. The CDR3 contains 16 residues. CDR1 is SGDLS and CDR2 is YYNGEE in the germline V gene. Here the CDR3 DNA reads TGTGCCAGCAGCGTAGTGGACAGATCTCCCTACAATGAGCAGTTCTTC. Translating gives CASSVVDRSPYNEQFF.

This chain links TRBV29-1 with TRBJ1-1, with D possibly being TRBD1 (5 bases). This CDR3 has 13 residues. Trimming took 7 bases from V and 3 from J, leaving 15 bases between them. CDR1 and CDR2 (germline): SQVTM, ANQGSEA. The CDR3 here is CSGGGGRDTEAFF. The CDR3 DNA follows: TGCAGCGGGGGGGGGGGTCGGGACACTGAAGCTTTCTTT.

There are a few counts of this clonotype. V and J are TRBV29-1 and TRBJ2-7; 9 nucleotides align to TRBD2. CDR1 and CDR2 from the germline V gene are SQVTM and ANQGSEA. With 4 bases clipped from V and 2 bases from J, the junction kept 12 bases outside the gene matches. The CDR3 spans 16 residues. As DNA, the CDR3 is TGCAGCGTTGGAGTCCCCGTGACTAGCGGAACCTACGAGCAGTACTTC. The encoded protein is CSVGVPVTSGTYEQYF.

This clonotype was counted at least ten times. J is TRBJ1-1 and V is TRBV7-2, with a tentative D call TRBD1 (6 bases). This CDR3 is built from 16 residues. V lost 4 bases, J lost 1 base, and 16 bases lay in between. Germline V gives CDR1 SGHTA, CDR2 FQGNSA. The CDR3 DNA is TGTGCCAGCAGCTCGTTTGGGGGGCTCGGGAACACTGAAGCTTTCTTT. This encodes CASSSFGGLGNTEAFF.

This clonotype occurred many times. The chain has TRBV7-8 and TRBJ1-1; TRBD1 matches at 9 bases. The CDR3 extends over 15 amino acids. Losses at the gene ends were 4 bases for V and 4 bases for J; bases not matched to a gene: 7. Germline V gene lookup returns CDR1 SGHVS and CDR2 FQNEAQ. CDR3 protein: CASSYSQGAFTEAFF. The CDR3 nucleotides read TGTGCCAGCAGCTACTCACAGGGGGCCTTCACTGAAGCTTTCTTT.

A few counts support this clonotype. The chain combines TRBV19 with TRBJ1-1; D call uncertain. The V and J ends lost 4 bases and 10 bases respectively, with 16 bases between them. There are 13 residues in the CDR3. In germline, CDR1 is LNHDA, CDR2 SQIVND (reference sequence). As DNA, the CDR3 is TGTGCCAGTAGTAACCCCCCCTCAGCACGAGCTTTCTTT. As protein: CASSNPPSARAFF.

This clonotype was recorded many times. The chain recombines TRBV7-9 with TRBJ2-7; no clear D gene. V shed 7 bases and J shed 2 bases, with 15 bases lying between them. CDR1 SEHNR and CDR2 FQNEAQ come from the germline V gene (reference sequence). The CDR3 is made up of 14 amino acids. CDR3 nucleotides: TGTGCCAGCATGCGCAGCTTACCCCCCTACGAGCAGTACTTC. This translates into CASMRSLPPYEQYF. Drawing the rest from reference TRBV7-9 and TRBJ2-7, the complete variable domain is DTGVSQNPRHKITKRGQNVTFRCDPISEHNRLYWYRQTLGQGPEFLTYFQNEAQLEKSRLLSDRFSAERPKGSFSTLEIQRTEQGDSAMYLCASMRSLPPYEQYFGPGTRLTVT.

This clonotype was detected many times. The chain recombines TRBV7-6 with TRBJ1-1, with TRBD1 identical over 10 bases. The CDR3 is 16 residues long. The germline gives CDR1 SGHVS, CDR2 FNYEAQ. V lost 4 bases to trimming and J lost 0 bases; unmatched junction nucleotides: 5. The DNA of the CDR3 is TGTGCCAGCAGCTCCGGGACAGGGGCCTTGAACACTGAAGCTTTCTTT. Residues: CASSSGTGALNTEAFF.

At least ten counts were recorded for this clonotype. The chain carries TRBV4-3 and TRBJ2-7; TRBD2 might be the D (6 bases). This CDR3 region has 15 residues. Trimming left V 2 bases short and J 3 bases short, with 14 bases between. CDR1 is LGHNA and CDR2 is YSLEER in the germline V gene. In DNA form, the CDR3 reads TGCGCCAGCAGCCAAAGACATGGCGGGAACTACGAGCAGTACTTC. This translates into CASSQRHGGNYEQYF.

This clonotype was detected many times. The chain links TRBV7-8 to TRBJ2-1; possibly TRBD1 or TRBD2 for D (5 bases each). Trimming stripped 5 bases from V and 5 bases from J, with 22 bases between. Germline loops: CDR1 SGHVS, CDR2 FQNEAQ. This CDR3 is built from 17 residues. The CDR3: CASSPPGRLPKDNEQFF. CDR3 nucleotides: TGTGCCAGCAGCCCCCCGGGGCGGTTGCCTAAAGACAATGAGCAGTTCTTC.